Listed here are 26 T cell receptor beta chains from one sample, sequenced in a study of blood T cell repertoires in COVID-19. Here immunoSEQ multiplex PCR was the method, and the copy in TCRdb shows in-frame clones only, minus some. The data show about 210,000 clones, 85% seen once. The sequenced sample consisted of PBMCs or T cells enriched from blood (not recorded which). Every receptor here comes from a man aged 40-49 years who had recovered from COVID-19.

The chain is built from TRBV9 and TRBJ2-7; D uncertain. Trimming left V 0 bases short and J 1 base short, with 8 bases between. Germline V gene sequence: CDR1 SGDLS, CDR2 YYNGEE. The length of the CDR3 is 14 residues. CDR3 nucleotide sequence: TGTGCCAGCAGCGTAGAGGCGGAATCCTACGAGCAGTACTTC. This translates into CASSVEAESYEQYF. The full variable domain, with the rest looked up from reference TRBV9 and TRBJ2-7, is DSGVTQTPKHLITATGQRVTLRCSPRSGDLSVYWYQQSLDQGLQFLIQYYNGEERAKGNILERFSAQQFPDLHSELNLSSLELGDSALYFCASSVEAESYEQYFGPGTRLTVT.

This clone has just one count. This chain uses TRBV7-9 with TRBJ2-3; 13 bases are shared with TRBD2. Germline-derived CDR1 and CDR2 are SEHNR and FQNEAQ (reference sequence). This CDR3 has 17 residues. Trimming cost V 4 bases and J 3 bases; bases outside gene matches: 7. CDR3 sequence: CASSSPSTSGGTDTQYF. CDR3 bases: TGTGCCAGCAGCTCCCCGTCGACTAGCGGGGGGACAGATACGCAGTATTTT. The full variable domain, its missing parts supplied by reference TRBV7-9 and TRBJ2-3, is DTGVSQNPRHKITKRGQNVTFRCDPISEHNRLYWYRQTLGQGPEFLTYFQNEAQLEKSRLLSDRFSAERPKGSFSTLEIQRTEQGDSAMYLCASSSPSTSGGTDTQYFGPGTRLTVL.

V gene TRBV28 combines with J gene TRBJ2-1; tentative D call: TRBD1 (6 bases). Germline V lookup: CDR1 MDHEN, CDR2 SYDVKM. CDR3 size: 17 residues. V was clipped by 5 bases and J by 6 bases, with 23 bases between them. CDR3 amino acids: CASSAVGHLAVGNEQFF. Here the CDR3 DNA reads TGTGCCAGCAGTGCGGTGGGACACCTGGCCGTGGGCAATGAGCAGTTCTTC.

V usage is TRBV4-1 and J usage is TRBJ1-1; no reliable D call. Germline CDR1 reads MGHRA; CDR2 reads YSYEKL. The CDR3 consists of 16 residues. V lost 2 bases and J 1 base, leaving 14 bases between the germline ends. The DNA for the CDR3 is TGCGCCAGCAGCCAACCCCGGGGTCAGACGAACACTGAAGCTTTCTTT. Its translation is CASSQPRGQTNTEAFF.

The chain uses TRBV10-2 and TRBJ2-7; the D gene is possibly TRBD1 (6 bases). The CDR3 spans 15 residues. Trimming took 0 bases from V and 5 from J, leaving 14 bases between them. Germline assignment: CDR1 WSHSY and CDR2 SAAADI. The CDR3 DNA sequence: TGCGCCAGCAGTGAGTCACGGCAGGGGTTCCACGAGCAGTACTTC. The encoded protein is CASSESRQGFHEQYF.

The chain has TRBV9 and TRBJ1-4; 9 bases line up with TRBD1. This CDR3 contains 15 residues. V shed 3 bases and J 4 bases; nucleotides not matched to a gene: 4. Per the germline V gene, CDR1 is SGDLS and CDR2 is YYNGEE. In DNA form, the CDR3 reads TGTGCCAGCAGCGCCACAGGGGGCTATAATGAAAAACTGTTTTTT. Protein product: CASSATGGYNEKLFF. The complete variable domain, with remaining parts taken from reference TRBV9 and TRBJ1-4, reads DSGVTQTPKHLITATGQRVTLRCSPRSGDLSVYWYQQSLDQGLQFLIQYYNGEERAKGNILERFSAQQFPDLHSELNLSSLELGDSALYFCASSATGGYNEKLFFGSGTQLSVL.

V usage is TRBV9 and J usage is TRBJ2-3; D is uncertain. The CDR3 length is 15 residues. Between the trimmed V and J ends, which lost 4 bases and 2 bases, there was a span of 14 bases. The V gene's germline CDR1 is SGDLS and CDR2 YYNGEE. The CDR3 sequence is CASSPSSRHTDTQYF. In nucleotides, the CDR3 is TGTGCCAGCAGCCCCTCAAGTCGACACACAGATACGCAGTATTTT.

The chain links TRBV7-8 to TRBJ2-7; 11 positions agree with TRBD2. The CDR3 sequence is 15 residues long. Germline V lookup: CDR1 SGHVS, CDR2 FQNEAQ. V trimming: 4 bases; J trimming: 7 bases; junction bases outside the gene matches: 9. CDR3 nucleotides: TGTGCCAGCAGCTCGACTAGCGGGATAACGGAAGAGCAGTACTTC. Translating gives CASSSTSGITEEQYF.

The CDR3 loop reads CASSAQGASGEAFF. DNA of the CDR3: TGTGCCAGCAGCGCTCAGGGGGCTTCTGGTGAAGCTTTCTTT. The chain has TRBV9 and TRBJ1-1; TRBD1 agrees at 8 bases. CDR1 and CDR2 from the germline V gene are SGDLS and YYNGEE. The CDR3 loop spans 14 amino acids. Losses at the gene ends were 3 bases for V and 7 bases for J; bases not matched to a gene: 8.

The J gene is TRBJ2-7, the V gene TRBV28, with 8 bases matching TRBD2. The ends lost 5 bases at V and 0 bases at J; junction bases unmatched: 9. This CDR3 has 16 residues. CDR1 is MDHEN and CDR2 is SYDVKM in the germline V gene. The CDR3 DNA is TGTGCCAGCAGTCCATGGGGCGGGAGGCCCTCCTACGAGCAGTACTTC. Its translation: CASSPWGGRPSYEQYF. The full variable domain, rest sourced from reference TRBV28 and TRBJ2-7, is DVKVTQSSRYLVKRTGEKVFLECVQDMDHENMFWYRQDPGLGLRLIYFSYDVKMKEKGDIPEGYSVSREKKERFSLILESASTNQTSMYLCASSPWGGRPSYEQYFGPGTRLTVT.

The V and J genes are TRBV9 and TRBJ2-3; D uncertain. Germline V gene sequence: CDR1 SGDLS, CDR2 YYNGEE. The CDR3 has 14 residues. Trimming removed 0 bases at V and 2 bases at J, with 7 bases between. CDR3: CASSVGQDTDTQYF. The CDR3 nucleotides are TGTGCCAGCAGCGTAGGCCAGGACACAGATACGCAGTATTTT.

The chain uses TRBV29-1 and TRBJ2-5; 10 bases map to TRBD2. V lost 5 bases to trimming and J lost 2 bases; unmatched junction nucleotides: 5. Per the germline V gene, CDR1 is SQVTM and CDR2 is ANQGSEA. CDR3 length: 14 residues. The DNA of the CDR3 is TGCAGCGTTTACGGGACTAGCGAGCAAGAGACCCAGTACTTC. Its protein product is CSVYGTSEQETQYF.

This clone has just a few counts. V gene TRBV7-8 combines with J gene TRBJ1-2; weak D call: TRBD1 (5 bases). CDR1 and CDR2 (germline): SGHVS, FQNEAQ. The V gene lost 4 bases and the J gene lost 2 bases, with 17 bases spanning the gap. The CDR3 has 16 residues. The CDR3 DNA reads as TGTGCCAGCAGCTCCGGCAGGGCACAAACGAACTATGGCTACACCTTC. It yields the protein CASSSGRAQTNYGYTF.

The J gene is TRBJ1-2, the V gene TRBV6-5; no clear D. Germline V gene lookup returns CDR1 MNHEY and CDR2 SVGAGI. This CDR3 region has 14 residues. V was trimmed by 8 bases and J by 4 bases, leaving 17 bases between them. CDR3 sequence reads: CASHQLTEAYGYTF. The CDR3 DNA is TGTGCCAGCCATCAATTAACCGAGGCCTATGGCTACACCTTC.

The chain links TRBV19 to TRBJ1-5; D is ambiguous. V lost 1 base, J lost 2 bases, and 9 bases lay in between. Germline values: CDR1 LNHDA, CDR2 SQIVND (reference sequence). The CDR3 runs to 15 residues. The CDR3 DNA is TGTGCCAGTAGTATAGTGCCCAGTCGCAATCAGCCCCAGCATTTT. It is translated as CASSIVPSRNQPQHF.

The chain combines TRBV27 with TRBJ2-5, with TRBD1 matching over 7 bases. V lost 5 bases to trimming and J lost 5 bases; unmatched junction nucleotides: 8. This CDR3 is built from 14 residues. Germline CDR1 and CDR2: MNHEY and SMNVEV (reference sequence). DNA for the CDR3: TGTGCCAGCAGTGTCCGGGACAGTCGTGAGACCCAGTACTTC. Protein product: CASSVRDSRETQYF.

This rearrangement joins TRBV6-5 to TRBJ1-1, with D unresolved. The CDR3 length is 14 residues. Trimming removed 0 bases from V and 5 bases from J, with 10 bases in between. Per germline, CDR1 MNHEY and CDR2 SVGAGI. CDR3 bases: TGTGCCAGCAGTTACTCGCGGGGAGGGACTGAAGCTTTCTTT. This codes for CASSYSRGGTEAFF.

This clone was seen a few times. The V call is TRBV5-1, the J call TRBJ1-3; 9 nucleotides match TRBD1. Trimming removed 4 bases from V and 0 bases from J; junction bases left unmatched: 5. This CDR3 contains 16 residues. CDR1 SGHRS and CDR2 YFSETQ come from the germline V gene. The CDR3 loop reads CASSIGQGRSGNTIYF. Written as DNA, the CDR3 is TGCGCCAGCAGCATCGGACAGGGGCGCTCTGGAAACACCATATATTTT. The full variable domain, its missing parts supplied by reference TRBV5-1 and TRBJ1-3, is KAGVTQTPRYLIKTRGQQVTLSCSPISGHRSVSWYQQTPGQGLQFLFEYFSETQRNKGNFPGRFSGRQFSNSRSEMNVSTLELGDSALYLCASSIGQGRSGNTIYFGEGSWLTVV.

This rearrangement joins TRBV7-6 to TRBJ2-1, with TRBD2 matching over 11 bases. The V gene end was trimmed by 6 bases and the J gene end by 5 bases; junction bases not matched to a gene: 3. Germline CDR1 SGHVS, CDR2 FNYEAQ. This CDR3 comprises 14 residues. This CDR3 is CASRRGLADNEQFF. The CDR3 nucleotides are TGTGCCAGCAGACGGGGACTAGCGGACAATGAGCAGTTCTTC.

The chain uses TRBV24-1 and TRBJ2-7, with 7 bases that match TRBD1. Germline values: CDR1 KGHDR, CDR2 SFDVKD. CDR3 length equals 14 residues. The junction had 6 bases not matched to a gene; V was cut back by 1 base and J by 7 bases. CDR3 in DNA: TGTGCCACCAGTGATTTTAAGGGGGCCGGGGAGCAGTACTTC. It specifies CATSDFKGAGEQYF.

V gene TRBV3-1 (or the pseudogene TRBV3-2) combines with J gene TRBJ2-1, with D tentatively TRBD1 (6 bases). The CDR3 has 13 amino acids. V was shortened by 3 bases and J by 5 bases, with 8 bases between the two germline ends. Germline CDR1 reads LGHDT; CDR2 reads YNNKEL (reference sequence). CDR3 protein: CASSHSGDNEQFF. In nucleotides, the CDR3 is TGTGCCAGCAGCCACTCAGGGGACAATGAGCAGTTCTTC.

The J gene is TRBJ1-2, the V gene TRBV9, with D unclear. The CDR3 sequence is 14 residues long. The V gene lost 3 bases and the J gene lost 4 bases, with 13 bases spanning the gap. Per germline, CDR1 SGDLS and CDR2 YYNGEE. For the CDR3, the DNA is TGTGCCAGCAGCGGAGACCCCACGGGCTATGGCTACACCTTC. The encoded protein is CASSGDPTGYGYTF.

The CDR3 coding sequence is TGCAGCGTTGAAGACCCGGGACTAGCGGGAGTCGATACGCAGTATTTT. Encoded protein: CSVEDPGLAGVDTQYF. The chain recombines TRBV29-1 with TRBJ2-3; 14 positions match TRBD2. The V gene end was trimmed by 0 bases and the J gene end by 6 bases; junction bases not matched to a gene: 5. The CDR3 consists of 16 residues. Germline V gene data show CDR1 as SQVTM and CDR2 as ANQGSEA.

V gene TRBV5-3 combines with J gene TRBJ2-2; TRBD1 aligns across 10 bases. Being an ORF, TRBV5-3 has a function that is uncertain. The J segment lost 0 bases and the V segment lost 4 bases, leaving 9 bases of the junction unmatched. The CDR3 has 18 amino acids. The CDR3 DNA sequence: TGTGCCAGAAGCATGTCCCCTGGACAGGGGGCGAACACCGGGGAGCTGTTTTTT. It yields the protein CARSMSPGQGANTGELFF.

The V gene is TRBV11-2, the J gene TRBJ2-7; maybe TRBD2 (6 bases). V gave up 5 bases and J gave up 0 bases, with 14 bases separating them. Germline V gene lookup returns CDR1 SGHAT and CDR2 FQNNGV. This CDR3 is built from 15 residues. CDR3 loop: CASSVNLGGSYEQYF. The CDR3 coding sequence is TGTGCCAGCAGCGTAAACCTCGGGGGCTCCTACGAGCAGTACTTC.

The genes are TRBV11-2 and TRBJ2-4, with a possible D match to TRBD1 (6 bases). V was cut by 5 bases and J by 4 bases, with 12 bases left in between. This CDR3 region has 14 residues. The V gene's germline CDR1 is SGHAT and CDR2 FQNNGV. The CDR3 loop is CASSPAGTKNIQYF. The CDR3 DNA sequence: TGTGCCAGCAGCCCAGCCGGGACAAAAAACATTCAGTACTTC.